Shown below are 4 T cell receptor beta chains from a single sample sequenced in a study of blood T cell repertoires in COVID-19. Only in-frame clones appear in the TCRdb table, and some are missing; sequencing was by immunoSEQ multiplex PCR. This table has about 280,000 clones, roughly 87% appearing once. Sequencing was done on a sample of peripheral blood. These receptors all come from a man between 18 and 29 years old with active or convalescent COVID-19.

This clone was detected only a few times. CDR3: CASSQYGTANTEAFF. CDR3 nucleotide sequence: TGTGCCAGCTCACAATACGGGACAGCGAACACTGAAGCTTTCTTT. This chain connects TRBV18 to TRBJ1-1, with 7 nucleotides matching TRBD1. CDR3 size: 15 residues. Losses at the gene ends were 4 bases for V and 1 base for J; bases not matched to a gene: 6. Germline V CDR1 and CDR2: KGHSH, LQKENI.

The rearrangement uses TRBV4-1 and TRBJ1-2, with TRBD1 matching 7 bases. There are 15 residues in the CDR3. Germline CDR1 MGHRA, CDR2 YSYEKL. The J segment lost 4 bases and the V segment lost 10 bases, leaving 15 bases of the junction unmatched. The chain's CDR3 is CATLGTRQGAYGYTF. CDR3 coding DNA: TGCGCCACCTTGGGAACTCGACAGGGCGCCTATGGCTACACCTTC.

This chain connects TRBV3-1 (or the pseudogene TRBV3-2) to TRBJ1-6; D perhaps matches TRBD1 (5 bases). V was pared by 2 bases and J by 4 bases, with 12 bases between. Germline V gene data show CDR1 as LGHDT and CDR2 as YNNKEL (reference sequence). The CDR3 covers 16 residues. CDR3 region: CASSQRGLRYNSPLHF. CDR3 nucleotides: TGTGCCAGCAGCCAAAGGGGTCTCAGGTATAATTCACCCCTCCACTTT.

The rearrangement uses TRBV4-1 and TRBJ1-6, with 10 positions matching TRBD1. The V gene's germline CDR1 is MGHRA and CDR2 YSYEKL. The CDR3 loop spans 20 amino acids. The ends lost 4 bases at V and 9 bases at J; junction bases unmatched: 21. CDR3 amino acids: CASSPGTILTGGSRISPLHF. The CDR3 DNA reads as TGCGCCAGCAGCCCCGGTACTATATTGACAGGGGGCAGTCGGATTTCACCCCTCCACTTT.